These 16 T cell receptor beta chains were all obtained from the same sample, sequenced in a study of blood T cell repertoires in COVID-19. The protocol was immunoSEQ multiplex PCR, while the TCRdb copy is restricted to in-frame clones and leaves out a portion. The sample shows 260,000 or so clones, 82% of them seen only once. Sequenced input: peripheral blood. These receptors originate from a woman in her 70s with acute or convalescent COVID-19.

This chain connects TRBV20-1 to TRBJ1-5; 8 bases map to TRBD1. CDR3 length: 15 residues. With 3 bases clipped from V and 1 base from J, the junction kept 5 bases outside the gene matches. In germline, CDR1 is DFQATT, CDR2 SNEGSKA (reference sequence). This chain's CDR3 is CSASRRGQSNQPQHF. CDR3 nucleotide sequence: TGCAGTGCTAGTCGCAGGGGGCAGAGCAATCAGCCCCAGCATTTT.

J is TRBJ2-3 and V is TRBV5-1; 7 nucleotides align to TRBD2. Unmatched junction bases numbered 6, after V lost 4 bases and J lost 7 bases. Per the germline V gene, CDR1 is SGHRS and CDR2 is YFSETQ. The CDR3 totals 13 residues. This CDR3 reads CASSGMGGNTQYF. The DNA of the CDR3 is TGCGCCAGCAGCGGGATGGGGGGGAATACGCAGTATTTT. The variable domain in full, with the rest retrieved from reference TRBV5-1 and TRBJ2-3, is KAGVTQTPRYLIKTRGQQVTLSCSPISGHRSVSWYQQTPGQGLQFLFEYFSETQRNKGNFPGRFSGRQFSNSRSEMNVSTLELGDSALYLCASSGMGGNTQYFGPGTRLTVL.

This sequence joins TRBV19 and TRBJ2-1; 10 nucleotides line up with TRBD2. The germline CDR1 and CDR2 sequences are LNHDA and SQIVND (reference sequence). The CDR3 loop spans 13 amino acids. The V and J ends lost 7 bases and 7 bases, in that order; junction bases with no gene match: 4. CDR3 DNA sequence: TGTGCCAGTATCCCGACTAGCGGGAATGAGCAGTTCTTC. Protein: CASIPTSGNEQFF.

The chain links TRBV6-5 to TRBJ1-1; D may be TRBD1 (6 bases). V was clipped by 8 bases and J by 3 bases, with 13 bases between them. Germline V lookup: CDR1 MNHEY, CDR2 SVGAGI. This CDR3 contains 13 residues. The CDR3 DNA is TGTGCCAGCCGGGGCTCAGGGGACACTGAAGCTTTCTTT. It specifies CASRGSGDTEAFF.

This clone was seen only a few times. Written as DNA, the CDR3 is TGTGCCAGCAGCTTAGACGGGACTAACTATGGCTACACCTTC. Amino acids: CASSLDGTNYGYTF. The chain employs TRBV7-2 and TRBJ1-2; D ambiguous. The CDR3 loop spans 14 amino acids. The V end lost 1 base, the J end lost 0 bases, and 6 bases lay between the germline ends. Germline lookup yields CDR1 SGHTA and CDR2 FQGNSA.

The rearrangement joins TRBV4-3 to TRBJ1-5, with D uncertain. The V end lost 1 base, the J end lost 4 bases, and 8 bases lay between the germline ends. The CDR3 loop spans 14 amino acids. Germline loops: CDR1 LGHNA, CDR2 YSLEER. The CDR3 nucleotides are TGCGCCAGCAGCCAAGGGGAGAGGAATCAGCCCCAGCATTTT. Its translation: CASSQGERNQPQHF.

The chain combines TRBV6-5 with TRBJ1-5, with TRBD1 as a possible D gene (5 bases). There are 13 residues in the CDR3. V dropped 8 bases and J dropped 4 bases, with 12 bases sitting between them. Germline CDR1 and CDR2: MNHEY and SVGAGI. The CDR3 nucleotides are TGTGCCAGCCTGGGGCAGCGAAATCAGCCCCAGCATTTT. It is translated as CASLGQRNQPQHF.

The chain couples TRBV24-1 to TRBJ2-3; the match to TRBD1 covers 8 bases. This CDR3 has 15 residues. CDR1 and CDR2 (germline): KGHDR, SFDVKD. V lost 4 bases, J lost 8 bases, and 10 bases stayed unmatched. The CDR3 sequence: CATSEPGQGRVTQYF. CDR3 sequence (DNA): TGTGCCACCAGTGAGCCCGGACAGGGACGGGTTACGCAGTATTTT.

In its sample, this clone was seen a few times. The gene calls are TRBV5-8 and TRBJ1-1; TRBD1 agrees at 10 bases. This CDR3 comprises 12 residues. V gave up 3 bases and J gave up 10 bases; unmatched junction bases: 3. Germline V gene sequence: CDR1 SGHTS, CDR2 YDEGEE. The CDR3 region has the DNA TGTGCCAGCAGCTCGGGACAGGGGAGAGCTTTCTTT. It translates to CASSSGQGRAFF.

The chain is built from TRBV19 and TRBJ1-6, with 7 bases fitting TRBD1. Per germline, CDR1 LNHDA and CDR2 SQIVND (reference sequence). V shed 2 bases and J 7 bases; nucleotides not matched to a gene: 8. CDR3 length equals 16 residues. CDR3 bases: TGTGCCAGTAGTATACTACCGGGACAGCAAAATTCACCCCTCCACTTT. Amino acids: CASSILPGQQNSPLHF.

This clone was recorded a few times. In nucleotides, the CDR3 is TGTGCCAGCAGCCCCTCGTGGGGGGACAGGAACACTGAAGCTTTCTTT. Translated, it gives CASSPSWGDRNTEAFF. The chain combines TRBV27 with TRBJ1-1; 7 nucleotides agree with TRBD1. V was pared by 6 bases and J by 1 base, with 11 bases of the junction left unmatched. The CDR3 consists of 16 residues. The germline V gene has CDR1 MNHEY and CDR2 SMNVEV (reference sequence).

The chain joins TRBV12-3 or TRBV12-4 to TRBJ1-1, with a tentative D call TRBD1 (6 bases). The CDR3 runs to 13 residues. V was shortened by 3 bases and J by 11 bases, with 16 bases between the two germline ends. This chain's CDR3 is CASSLGTSLPAFF. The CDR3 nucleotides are TGTGCCAGCAGTTTGGGGACATCCCTCCCGGCTTTCTTT.

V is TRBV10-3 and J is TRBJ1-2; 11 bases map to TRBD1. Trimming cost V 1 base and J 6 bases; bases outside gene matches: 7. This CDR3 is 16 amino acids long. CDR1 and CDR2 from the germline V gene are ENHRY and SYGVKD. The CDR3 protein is CAISEFGTGGEHGYTF. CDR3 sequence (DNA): TGTGCCATCAGTGAGTTTGGGACAGGGGGAGAGCATGGCTACACCTTC.

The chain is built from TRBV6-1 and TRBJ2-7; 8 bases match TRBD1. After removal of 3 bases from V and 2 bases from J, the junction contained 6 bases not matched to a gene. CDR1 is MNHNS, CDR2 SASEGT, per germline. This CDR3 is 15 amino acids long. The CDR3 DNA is TGTGCCAGCAGTGAGGGACAGGTTTTAACCTACGAGCAGTACTTC. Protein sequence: CASSEGQVLTYEQYF.

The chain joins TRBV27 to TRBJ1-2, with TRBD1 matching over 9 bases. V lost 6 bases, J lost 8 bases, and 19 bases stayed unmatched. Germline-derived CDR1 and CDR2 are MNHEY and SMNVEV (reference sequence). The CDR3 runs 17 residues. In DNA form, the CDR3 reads TGTGCCAGCAGCGCCTTCGGGACAGGGACGCCCATGGGGGGCTACACCTTC. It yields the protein CASSAFGTGTPMGGYTF.

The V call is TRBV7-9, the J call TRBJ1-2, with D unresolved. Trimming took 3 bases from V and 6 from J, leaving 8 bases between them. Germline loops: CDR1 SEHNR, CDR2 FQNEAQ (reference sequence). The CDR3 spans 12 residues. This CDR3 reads CASSFGRDGYTF. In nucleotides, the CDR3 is TGTGCCAGCAGCTTCGGCCGGGATGGCTACACCTTC.